At least ten counts were recorded for the clone carrying this T cell receptor (beta chain). No antigen is known for it. The sample comes from a study of Graves' ophthalmopathy and Graves' hyperthyroidism. Study-wide results and caveats: A majority of expanded thyroid clonotypes exceeding 0.001 frequency were likewise present in blood. The 13-signature model separated ophthalmopathy from stable hyperthyroidism at over 85% sensitivity and approximately 81% specificity.

Amplification targeted the TCR beta CDR3 regions, with RNA transcripts as the source material. First-round RT-PCR relied on HTBI primers, and a second-round multiplex PCR came next. TCRdb itself ran the multiplex PCR reads through MiXCR, one entry per CDR3 protein. This table holds roughly 300,000 distinct CDR3 sequences, under 20% found once. The CDR3 runs to 13 residues. The V segment lost 11 bases and the J segment 7 bases; nucleotides outside the gene matches: 13. Germline-derived CDR1 and CDR2 are ENHRY and SYGVKD. The sequence came from an adult man with Graves' ophthalmopathy. Input material: peripheral blood. The chain uses TRBV10-3 and TRBJ1-2, with 7 bases matching TRBD1. CDR3 sequence: CASRGTEKPGYTF. The CDR3 nucleotides read TGTGCCTCCCGGGGGACAGAGAAACCTGGCTACACCTTC.